This paragraph covers one T cell receptor (beta chain) sequence. This entry comes from a study of blood T cells in healthy people across ages. A second roughly 6 to 11 cycle PCR used barcoded and J-beta primers. Every molecule of cDNA carried a tag from a template-switch adaptor with 12 random nucleotides. MiXCR was run by TCRdb on the 5' RACE reads, yielding one entry per CDR3 protein. The data contain over a million distinct CDR3 sequences, about 40% of them singletons. This CDR3 comprises 15 residues. V lost 6 bases and J 5 bases, leaving 19 bases between the germline ends. The V gene's germline CDR1 is LNHDA and CDR2 SQIVND (reference sequence).

This clonotype was sampled from a young woman in good health. Sequencing was carried out using blood. J is TRBJ1-1 and V is TRBV19, with D perhaps matching TRBD1 (6 bases). The CDR3 is CASSPTTGFRTEAFF. In DNA, the CDR3 is TGTGCCAGTAGCCCAACTACAGGGTTTAGGACTGAAGCTTTCTTT.